The clone carrying this TCR beta chain appeared many times. What it recognizes is unknown. Using its own MiXCR run on the RT-PCR reads, TCRdb lists one record per CDR3 protein. The sample lists 500,000 to 550,000 distinct CDR3 sequences; around 8% were seen once. The data are from a study of response to subunit inactivated influenza vaccine. The CDR3 consists of 10 residues. Trimming cost V 6 bases and J 4 bases, with 6 bases left between them. Germline V gene data show CDR1 as DFQATT and CDR2 as SNEGSKA (reference sequence). Notes on the study in general: After each seasonal influenza vaccination, few new T cells are recruited, the authors suggested.

Here the sequenced sample was PBMCs from blood, taken less than 30 months after vaccination. The sequence came from a man between 45 and 75 years old who received an inactivated influenza vaccine. The chain uses TRBV20-1 and TRBJ2-5, with no clear D. The DNA for the CDR3 is TGCAGTGCCTATTCAGAGACCCAGTACTTC. Its translation: CSAYSETQYF.